The 20 T cell receptor beta chains listed next were all sequenced from one sample in a study of blood T cell repertoires in COVID-19. Sequencing was performed with immunoSEQ multiplex PCR; in TCRdb, only in-frame clones are kept and a portion is missing. The profile shows over 300,000 clones, approximately 88% of them singletons. Input material: peripheral blood. The receptors were sampled from a man aged 35-49 years with acute or convalescent COVID-19.

Here the CDR3 reads CASSAGQGQYEQYF. The DNA of the CDR3 is TGTGCCAGCTCAGCGGGACAGGGACAATACGAGCAGTACTTC. The chain uses TRBV18 and TRBJ2-7; 9 bases match TRBD1. CDR1 is KGHSH and CDR2 is LQKENI in the germline V gene. V dropped 5 bases and J dropped 4; count of bases not matched to a gene: 6. This CDR3 comprises 14 residues.

The J gene is TRBJ2-3, the V gene TRBV28; D not resolved. Germline loops: CDR1 MDHEN, CDR2 SYDVKM. The V and J ends lost 3 bases and 3 bases respectively, with 13 bases between them. This CDR3 is 15 amino acids long. CDR3 sequence reads: CASSFSLTFTDTQYF. In DNA form, the CDR3 reads TGTGCCAGCAGTTTCTCCCTCACTTTTACAGATACGCAGTATTTT.

The chain links TRBV27 to TRBJ1-4, with D possibly TRBD1 on 5 matching bases. The CDR3 is 15 residues long. CDR1 MNHEY and CDR2 SMNVEV come from the germline V gene (reference sequence). V lost 0 bases and J 7 bases, leaving 12 bases between the germline ends. In DNA, the CDR3 is TGTGCCAGCAGTTTATCTCGCGGGACCCCTGAAAAACTGTTTTTT. Translated, it gives CASSLSRGTPEKLFF.

The rearrangement links TRBV7-3 to TRBJ1-2, with TRBD1 matching 8 bases. CDR1 is SGHTA and CDR2 is FQGTGA in the germline V gene. J gave up 5 bases and V 1 base, and 6 bases lay outside the gene matches. CDR3 length: 15 residues. The CDR3 DNA reads TGTGCCAGCAGCTTAAATTCGCAGGGGGCTTATGGCTACACCTTC. This encodes CASSLNSQGAYGYTF.

This clone was observed a few times. The chain is built from TRBV27 and TRBJ1-1; a weak D match, TRBD1 (5 bases). V lost 0 bases, J lost 4 bases, and 12 bases lay in between. The CDR3 extends over 15 amino acids. Per the germline V gene, CDR1 is MNHEY and CDR2 is SMNVEV (reference sequence). In nucleotides, the CDR3 is TGTGCCAGCAGTTTATCAGGGGTATTGGGCACTGAAGCTTTCTTT. This encodes CASSLSGVLGTEAFF.

The chain has TRBV4-1 and TRBJ2-3; D possibly corresponds to TRBD2 (6 bases). V lost 0 bases, J lost 6 bases, and 13 bases lay in between. Per the germline V gene, CDR1 is MGHRA and CDR2 is YSYEKL. The CDR3 covers 15 residues. CDR3 in DNA: TGCGCCAGCAGCCAAGACGCGGGACCCCCGGATACGCAGTATTTT. Translation: CASSQDAGPPDTQYF.

This chain links TRBV5-4 with TRBJ1-1, with a tentative D call TRBD1 (6 bases). This CDR3 spans 15 amino acids. Trimming took 2 bases from V and 1 from J, leaving 12 bases between them. Germline V gene data show CDR1 as SGHNT and CDR2 as YYREEE (reference sequence). CDR3 sequence: CASSLLWGQNTEAFF. DNA for the CDR3: TGTGCCAGCAGCTTATTGTGGGGGCAGAACACTGAAGCTTTCTTT.

V and J are TRBV6-6 and TRBJ1-2; TRBD1 might be the D (6 bases). CDR1 is MNHNY, CDR2 SVGAGI, per germline (reference sequence). The V end was cut by 0 bases, the J end by 0 bases, with 11 bases between. The CDR3 has 16 residues. The DNA for the CDR3 is TGTGCCAGCAGTTACTCGATTCCAGGGGCTAACTATGGCTACACCTTC. Amino acids: CASSYSIPGANYGYTF.

The gene calls are TRBV11-2 and TRBJ2-5, with 7 bases fitting TRBD2. The CDR3 spans 16 residues. CDR1 SGHAT and CDR2 FQNNGV come from the germline V gene. V gave up 5 bases and J gave up 3 bases; unmatched junction bases: 12. The CDR3 is CASSGGGRGTKETQYF. The CDR3 bases are TGTGCCAGCAGCGGGGGAGGGAGGGGTACTAAAGAGACCCAGTACTTC.

CDR3 sequence reads: CASSTSGETYNEQFF. The CDR3 DNA reads TGTGCCAGCAGTACCAGCGGGGAAACCTACAATGAGCAGTTCTTC. J is TRBJ2-1 and V is TRBV6-2 or TRBV6-3, with 7 bases that match TRBD2. V was clipped by 5 bases and J by 2 bases; unmatched bases: 6. The CDR3 has 15 residues. The germline V gene encodes CDR1 MNHEY and CDR2 SVGEGT.

The V and J genes are TRBV28 and TRBJ1-1; TRBD1 might be the D (5 bases). This CDR3 is built from 14 residues. The V gene lost 5 bases and the J gene lost 4 bases, with 14 bases spanning the gap. The V gene's germline CDR1 is MDHEN and CDR2 SYDVKM. CDR3 region: CASSGGGSSTEAFF. The CDR3, as DNA: TGTGCCAGCAGTGGGGGGGGTAGTAGCACTGAAGCTTTCTTT.

This clone was seen only once. The chain recombines TRBV28 with TRBJ1-2; D ambiguous. The CDR3 has 13 amino acids. Trimming shortened V by 6 bases and J by 4 bases, and 12 bases separated the two germline ends. Germline CDR1 is MDHEN and CDR2 is SYDVKM. The CDR3 sequence is CASSPPPGYGYTF. The CDR3 DNA follows: TGTGCCAGCAGCCCACCACCCGGCTATGGCTACACCTTC.

The V gene is TRBV21-1, the J gene TRBJ1-1; no DNA check was done on the table's D call, TRBD1. TRBV21-1 is recorded as a pseudogene. The CDR3 is made up of 17 amino acids. Here the CDR3 DNA reads TGTGCCAGCAGCCTCCCTCGGGACATCTTCAGGAACACTGAAGCTTTCTTT. Protein: CASSLPRDIFRNTEAFF.

The chain joins TRBV7-9 to TRBJ1-2, with a possible D match to TRBD1 (6 bases). The CDR3 totals 12 residues. Germline CDR1 reads SEHNR; CDR2 reads FQNEAQ (reference sequence). V was clipped by 6 bases and J by 8 bases, with 13 bases between them. The CDR3 loop is CASSQTGIGYTF. The CDR3 nucleotides read TGTGCCAGCAGTCAAACAGGGATCGGCTACACCTTC. Based on the CDR3 plus reference TRBV7-9 and TRBJ1-2, the full variable domain is DTGVSQNPRHKITKRGQNVTFRCDPISEHNRLYWYRQTLGQGPEFLTYFQNEAQLEKSRLLSDRFSAERPKGSFSTLEIQRTEQGDSAMYLCASSQTGIGYTFGSGTRLTVV.

The CDR3 region has the DNA TGCGCCAGCAGCTTACGGACTAGCGGGGGGAATGAGCAGTTCTTC. This gives the protein CASSLRTSGGNEQFF. The chain links TRBV5-1 to TRBJ2-1; TRBD2 matches 14 bases. J was trimmed by 7 bases and V by 2 bases; bases with no gene match: 2. The length of the CDR3 is 15 residues. Germline V gene sequence: CDR1 SGHRS, CDR2 YFSETQ.

The rearrangement links TRBV5-1 to TRBJ2-3; 9 bases align to TRBD2. CDR3 length: 17 amino acids. V lost 0 bases, J lost 5 bases, and 10 bases stayed unmatched. The V gene's germline CDR1 is SGHRS and CDR2 YFSETQ. CDR3 coding DNA: TGCGCCAGCAGCTTGGGAGGGCTAGCGGGACCGTTAGATACGCAGTATTTT. It yields the protein CASSLGGLAGPLDTQYF.

V and J are TRBV12-5 and TRBJ2-1; 13 nucleotides match TRBD2. The germline CDR1 and CDR2 sequences are LGHNT and FRNRAP. V was clipped by 3 bases and J by 0 bases; unmatched bases: 8. The CDR3 is made up of 19 amino acids. CDR3 sequence: CASGFDPLAGGISYNEQFF. CDR3 coding DNA: TGTGCTAGTGGTTTTGACCCACTAGCGGGAGGGATCTCCTACAATGAGCAGTTCTTC.

V usage is TRBV5-4 and J usage is TRBJ2-7; TRBD1 agrees at 8 bases. The J segment lost 6 bases and the V segment lost 4 bases, leaving 12 bases of the junction unmatched. CDR3 length: 15 residues. Germline CDR1 reads SGHNT; CDR2 reads YYREEE (reference sequence). CDR3 sequence reads: CASSLGPGQVVEQYF. The DNA for the CDR3 is TGTGCCAGCAGCCTTGGACCGGGACAGGTCGTCGAGCAGTACTTC.

This chain uses TRBV5-4 with TRBJ1-2, with 8 bases matching TRBD1. The CDR3 has 14 amino acids. Germline V gene sequence: CDR1 SGHNT, CDR2 YYREEE (reference sequence). J gave up 8 bases and V 4 bases, and 10 bases lay outside the gene matches. The DNA of the CDR3 is TGTGCCAGCAGCCCAGAGGACAGGGAGGAGGGCTACACCTTC. Translated: CASSPEDREEGYTF.

This chain connects TRBV7-3 to TRBJ1-2; D may be TRBD1 (6 bases). This CDR3 is built from 14 residues. In germline, CDR1 is SGHTA, CDR2 FQGTGA. V was clipped by 11 bases and J by 7 bases, with 23 bases between them. CDR3 coding DNA: TGTGCCGGAGCACATATATCAGGGGATGGTGGCTACACCTTC. Translation: CAGAHISGDGGYTF.